This T cell receptor (beta chain) came from a study of CD8 T cells in Susac syndrome. This CDR3 is 19 amino acids long. Trimming pared 0 bases from V and 1 base from J, leaving 21 bases between. Germline V gene data show CDR1 as ENHRY and CDR2 as SYGVKD. An amount of RNA that ranged from 0.5 to 1 ug was reverse transcribed with random hexamers. TCRdb re-analysed the immunoSEQ multiplex PCR reads in MiXCR, keeping a single row per CDR3 protein. The table has around 300,000 distinct CDR3 sequences, about 91% seen once. This clonotype was obtained from a human donor with multiple sclerosis. The specimen sequenced was CD4+ T cells from PBMCs. The rearrangement joins TRBV10-3 to TRBJ2-5; a weak D match, TRBD2 (6 bases). The DNA for the CDR3 is TGTGCCATCAGTGAGTCCCTGAACTTTGGACTAACCTTCCAAGAGACCCAGTACTTC. Protein product: CAISESLNFGLTFQETQYF.